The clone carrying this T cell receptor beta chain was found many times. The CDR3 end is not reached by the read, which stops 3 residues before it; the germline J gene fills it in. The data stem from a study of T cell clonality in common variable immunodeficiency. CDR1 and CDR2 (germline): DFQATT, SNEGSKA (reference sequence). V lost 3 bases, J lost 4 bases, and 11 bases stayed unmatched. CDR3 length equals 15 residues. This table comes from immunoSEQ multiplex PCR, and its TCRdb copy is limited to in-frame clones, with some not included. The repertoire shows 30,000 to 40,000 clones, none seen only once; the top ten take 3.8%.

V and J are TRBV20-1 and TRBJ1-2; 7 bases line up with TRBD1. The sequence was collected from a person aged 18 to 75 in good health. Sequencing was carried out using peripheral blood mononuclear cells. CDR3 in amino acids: CSAREGGSGLYGYTF. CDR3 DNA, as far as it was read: TGCAGTGCTAGGGAAGGGGGCTCCGGTCTCTATGGC.